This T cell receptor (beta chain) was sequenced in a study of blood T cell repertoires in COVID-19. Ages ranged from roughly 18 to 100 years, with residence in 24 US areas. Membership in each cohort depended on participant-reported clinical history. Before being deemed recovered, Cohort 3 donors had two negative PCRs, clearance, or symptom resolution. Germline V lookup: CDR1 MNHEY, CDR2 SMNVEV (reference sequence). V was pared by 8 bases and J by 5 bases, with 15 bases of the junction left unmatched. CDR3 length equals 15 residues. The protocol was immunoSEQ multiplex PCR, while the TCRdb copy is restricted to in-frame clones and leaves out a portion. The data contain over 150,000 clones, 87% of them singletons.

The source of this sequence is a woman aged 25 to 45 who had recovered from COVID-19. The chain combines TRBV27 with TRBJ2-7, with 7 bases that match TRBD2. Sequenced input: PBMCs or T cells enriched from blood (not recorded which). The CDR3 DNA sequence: TGTGCCAGCTCCCGCCCCGGACTAGGAGGCCACGAGCAGTACTTC. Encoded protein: CASSRPGLGGHEQYF.